One sample yielded the 12 T cell receptor beta chains listed below, sequenced in a study of OX40 agonist ivuxolimab in advanced cancers. Measured with immunoSEQ multiplex PCR; TCRdb has only the in-frame clones, and not every one. The repertoire has about 58,000 clones, 82% of them found once; the top ten carry roughly 1.6%. Sequences were derived from CD4+ or CD8+ T cells sorted from blood, sampled in a trial of the OX40 agonist ivuxolimab. The receptor set was obtained from an adult with an advanced solid tumor such as melanoma, head and neck, liver or kidney cancer.

V usage is TRBV19 and J usage is TRBJ2-1; 7 positions agree with TRBD1. After removal of 1 base from V and 4 bases from J, the junction contained 4 bases not matched to a gene. From germline, CDR1 is LNHDA and CDR2 SQIVND (reference sequence). CDR3 length: 15 amino acids. The DNA of the CDR3 is TGTGCCAGTAGTATAGGACAGGGTGGATACAATGAGCAGTTCTTC. Translated: CASSIGQGGYNEQFF.

The V and J genes are TRBV14 and TRBJ2-2; D gene ambiguous. Germline CDR1 and CDR2: SGHDN and FVKESK. The CDR3 contains 13 residues. V lost 0 bases and J lost 6, with 5 bases in between. Here the CDR3 DNA reads TGTGCCAGCAGCCAAGATCGGCCCGGGGAGCTGTTTTTT. Translating it yields CASSQDRPGELFF. Full variable domain (outside the CDR3, taken from reference TRBV14 and TRBJ2-2): EAGVTQFPSHSVIEKGQTVTLRCDPISGHDNLYWYRRVMGKEIKFLLHFVKESKQDESGMPNNRFLAERTGGTYSTLKVQPAELEDSGVYFCASSQDRPGELFFGEGSRLTVL.

This chain uses TRBV13 with TRBJ1-2; 7 bases line up with TRBD1. Per germline, CDR1 PRHDT and CDR2 FYEKMQ (reference sequence). This CDR3 is built from 16 residues. Trimming removed 4 bases from V and 8 bases from J; junction bases left unmatched: 16. CDR3 nucleotide sequence: TGTGCCAGCAGCTCGTGGACAGGCCTAAGGAACGGAGGCTACACCTTC. The encoded protein is CASSSWTGLRNGGYTF.

J is TRBJ1-5 and V is TRBV19; tentatively, D is TRBD1 (5 bases). The CDR3 is made up of 15 amino acids. V lost 5 bases, J lost 0 bases, and 11 bases lay in between. Germline-derived CDR1 and CDR2 are LNHDA and SQIVND (reference sequence). CDR3 sequence: CASSPTGNSNQPQHF. CDR3 bases: TGTGCCAGTAGTCCCACAGGCAATAGCAATCAGCCCCAGCATTTT.

CDR3 nucleotides: TGCGCCAGCAGCCGAGGAGCGGGCGGGGGGGCAGATGAGCAGTTCTTC. It codes for CASSRGAGGGADEQFF. This chain joins TRBV4-1 and TRBJ2-1; 9 bases are shared with TRBD2. Unmatched junction bases numbered 12, after V lost 4 bases and J lost 8 bases. CDR1 MGHRA and CDR2 YSYEKL come from the germline V gene. This CDR3 spans 16 amino acids.

The chain recombines TRBV6-4 with TRBJ2-1, with 8 bases that match TRBD2. CDR1 and CDR2 (germline): MRHNA, SNTAGT. CDR3 length: 15 residues. The V gene end was trimmed by 5 bases and the J gene end by 7 bases; junction bases not matched to a gene: 10. For the CDR3, the DNA is TGTGCCAGCAGTCCCCTTAGCGGGAACTGGAATGAGCAGTTCTTC. This codes for CASSPLSGNWNEQFF.

J is TRBJ2-7 and V is TRBV7-2; TRBD2 matches at 9 bases. This CDR3 region has 15 residues. The germline CDR1 and CDR2 sequences are SGHTA and FQGNSA. The V gene end was trimmed by 4 bases and the J gene end by 2 bases; junction bases not matched to a gene: 6. CDR3 DNA sequence: TGTGCCAGCAGCTGGCTAGCGGGAAAAACCTACGAGCAGTACTTC. Translated, it gives CASSWLAGKTYEQYF.

The chain combines TRBV28 with TRBJ2-3; the D gene is possibly TRBD2 (6 bases). The V gene lost 8 bases and the J gene lost 2 bases, with 14 bases spanning the gap. This CDR3 has 14 amino acids. CDR1 is MDHEN and CDR2 is SYDVKM in the germline V gene. CDR3 nucleotide sequence: TGTGCCAGCCATAGCGGCCCCTACACAGATACGCAGTATTTT. Translation gives CASHSGPYTDTQYF.

V is TRBV19 and J is TRBJ2-7, with D possibly TRBD1 on 5 matching bases. CDR1 and CDR2 (germline): LNHDA, SQIVND (reference sequence). The V end lost 3 bases, the J end lost 0 bases, and 12 bases lay between the germline ends. The CDR3 length is 15 residues. The CDR3 spells CASSISRQSSYEQYF. In DNA form, the CDR3 reads TGTGCCAGTAGTATCAGTCGACAGAGCTCCTACGAGCAGTACTTC.

This clone is medium-sized. V and J are TRBV5-1 and TRBJ2-1; 10 bases are shared with TRBD2. Germline CDR1 is SGHRS and CDR2 is YFSETQ. This CDR3 contains 19 residues. V was clipped by 0 bases and J by 1 base; unmatched bases: 10. DNA of the CDR3: TGCGCCAGCAGCTTGGGGGCAAAGGTAGCGGGAGGATCCTACAATGAGCAGTTCTTC. Protein sequence: CASSLGAKVAGGSYNEQFF. The variable domain in full, with the rest retrieved from reference TRBV5-1 and TRBJ2-1, is KAGVTQTPRYLIKTRGQQVTLSCSPISGHRSVSWYQQTPGQGLQFLFEYFSETQRNKGNFPGRFSGRQFSNSRSEMNVSTLELGDSALYLCASSLGAKVAGGSYNEQFFGPGTRLTVL.

This chain links TRBV9 with TRBJ2-7; D perhaps matches TRBD2 (6 bases). The CDR3 is 17 amino acids. V was pared by 0 bases and J by 5 bases, with 21 bases between. From germline, CDR1 is SGDLS and CDR2 YYNGEE. CDR3 region: CASSVGGTAPGDDEQYF. In DNA, the CDR3 is TGTGCCAGCAGCGTAGGTGGCACCGCTCCGGGGGACGACGAGCAGTACTTC.

This clone was seen only once. This chain uses TRBV7-9 with TRBJ2-1, with 10 bases identical to TRBD2. V shed 4 bases, J shed 2 bases, and the junction held 5 bases outside the gene matches. The CDR3 length is 16 residues. Germline-derived CDR1 and CDR2 are SEHNR and FQNEAQ (reference sequence). CDR3 coding DNA: TGTGCCAGCAGCTCAACTAGCGGGATAACCTACAATGAGCAGTTCTTC. The encoded protein is CASSSTSGITYNEQFF.